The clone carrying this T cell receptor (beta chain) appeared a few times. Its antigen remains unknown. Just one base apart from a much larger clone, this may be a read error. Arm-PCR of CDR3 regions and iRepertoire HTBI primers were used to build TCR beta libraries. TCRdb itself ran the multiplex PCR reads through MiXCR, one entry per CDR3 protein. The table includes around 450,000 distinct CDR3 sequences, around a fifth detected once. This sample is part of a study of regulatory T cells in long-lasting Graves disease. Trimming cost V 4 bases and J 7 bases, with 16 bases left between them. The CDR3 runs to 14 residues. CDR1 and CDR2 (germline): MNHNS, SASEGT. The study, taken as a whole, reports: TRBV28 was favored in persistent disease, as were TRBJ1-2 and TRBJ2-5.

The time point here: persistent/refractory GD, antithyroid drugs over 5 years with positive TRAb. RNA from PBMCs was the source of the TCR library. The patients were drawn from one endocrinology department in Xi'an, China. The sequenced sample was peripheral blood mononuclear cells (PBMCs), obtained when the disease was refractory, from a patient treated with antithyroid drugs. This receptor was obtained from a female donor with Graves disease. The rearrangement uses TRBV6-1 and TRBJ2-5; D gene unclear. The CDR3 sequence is CASSGTRPAMTQYF. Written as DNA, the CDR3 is TGTGCCAGCAGTGGAACCCGCCCTGCGATGACCCAGTACTTC.